These 20 T cell receptor beta chains share one sample of origin, sequenced in a study of blood T cell repertoires in COVID-19. The protocol was immunoSEQ multiplex PCR, while the TCRdb copy is restricted to in-frame clones and leaves out a portion. This sample yields about 380,000 clones, of which 85% are seen a single time; 3.5% to 4% belongs to the top ten. Sequencing used peripheral blood. These receptors originate from a woman younger than 35 with acute or convalescent COVID-19.

V usage is TRBV28 and J usage is TRBJ1-5; 7 nucleotides line up with TRBD1. Losses at the gene ends were 10 bases for V and 7 bases for J; bases not matched to a gene: 10. The CDR3 is 13 amino acids. CDR1 and CDR2 (germline): MDHEN, SYDVKM. The CDR3 DNA reads as TGTGCCATCCACAGGGGAGGAGAACAGCCCCAGCATTTT. Residues: CAIHRGGEQPQHF.

The rearrangement links TRBV9 to TRBJ1-5, with D tentatively TRBD1 (6 bases). The CDR3 spans 16 residues. V dropped 4 bases and J dropped 3 bases, with 17 bases sitting between them. The germline V gene encodes CDR1 SGDLS and CDR2 YYNGEE. CDR3: CASSHSAGGPNQPQHF. In DNA, the CDR3 is TGTGCCAGCAGCCACTCGGCGGGGGGCCCCAATCAGCCCCAGCATTTT.

This clone was recorded many times. The chain carries TRBV7-3 and TRBJ2-1; tentative D call: TRBD2 (5 bases). The CDR3 is 14 amino acids. The V end was cut by 0 bases, the J end by 3 bases, with 6 bases between. Per germline, CDR1 SGHTA and CDR2 FQGTGA. This CDR3 is CASSLTADYNEQFF. DNA of the CDR3: TGTGCCAGCAGCTTAACAGCGGACTACAATGAGCAGTTCTTC.

The chain recombines TRBV19 with TRBJ1-1; D is ambiguous. The germline gives CDR1 LNHDA, CDR2 SQIVND (reference sequence). V was clipped by 6 bases and J by 0 bases, with 20 bases between them. The CDR3 contains 17 residues. Here the CDR3 reads CASSAPRAAGMNTEAFF. The CDR3 DNA follows: TGTGCCAGTAGCGCCCCCCGCGCGGCGGGGATGAACACTGAAGCTTTCTTT.

This chain connects TRBV29-1 to TRBJ2-1; 12 nucleotides align to TRBD2. Trimming at V came to 2 bases and at J to 8 bases, leaving 13 bases not matched to a gene. Germline V gene data show CDR1 as SQVTM and CDR2 as ANQGSEA. The CDR3 is 17 amino acids. The CDR3 sequence: CSVEPPVTSGRVYEQFF. The CDR3 DNA sequence: TGCAGCGTTGAACCCCCCGTGACTAGCGGGAGAGTCTATGAGCAGTTCTTC.

This clone was counted only a few times. The V and J genes are TRBV12-3 or TRBV12-4 and TRBJ1-2, with 10 bases fitting TRBD1. V shed 3 bases and J 8 bases; nucleotides not matched to a gene: 3. The CDR3 has 13 residues. The CDR3 reads CASSFGQGEGYTF. CDR3 DNA: TGTGCCAGCAGTTTCGGACAGGGGGAAGGCTACACCTTC.

The CDR3 nucleotides are TGCGCCAGCAGCTCGCGGACTAGCGTTTACCAAGAGACCCAGTACTTC. Translated, it gives CASSSRTSVYQETQYF. The chain is built from TRBV5-1 and TRBJ2-5; the match to TRBD2 covers 9 bases. The germline CDR1 and CDR2 sequences are SGHRS and YFSETQ. Trimming cost V 3 bases and J 0 bases; bases outside gene matches: 6. The CDR3 has 16 residues. The full variable domain, in which reference TRBV5-1 and TRBJ2-5 provide the parts outside the CDR3, is KAGVTQTPRYLIKTRGQQVTLSCSPISGHRSVSWYQQTPGQGLQFLFEYFSETQRNKGNFPGRFSGRQFSNSRSEMNVSTLELGDSALYLCASSSRTSVYQETQYFGPGTRLLVL.

This clone is a singleton in its sample. V usage is TRBV5-4 and J usage is TRBJ2-7; 11 bases are a match to TRBD1. The V gene end was trimmed by 4 bases and the J gene end by 3 bases; junction bases not matched to a gene: 6. CDR1 SGHNT and CDR2 YYREEE come from the germline V gene (reference sequence). CDR3 length equals 15 residues. The CDR3 reads CASSPGTGGFYEQYF. The CDR3 coding sequence is TGTGCCAGCAGCCCCGGGACAGGGGGTTTCTACGAGCAGTACTTC.

V gene TRBV5-6 combines with J gene TRBJ1-1, with 7 bases fitting TRBD1. The CDR3 covers 14 residues. V shed 0 bases, J shed 5 bases, and the junction held 4 bases outside the gene matches. In germline, CDR1 is SGHDT, CDR2 YYEEEE. The CDR3 sequence: CASSLDRGGTEAFF. As DNA, the CDR3 is TGTGCCAGCAGCTTGGACAGGGGCGGGACTGAAGCTTTCTTT.

Turning to this clone: This sample includes further DNA sequences coding for the same CDR3. The chain employs TRBV28 and TRBJ1-2; D is ambiguous. V was cut by 7 bases and J by 4 bases, with 13 bases left in between. The length of the CDR3 is 13 residues. Germline loops: CDR1 MDHEN, CDR2 SYDVKM. The DNA for the CDR3 is TGTGCCAGCACCCCGGGAGGTACCTATGGCTACACCTTC. This codes for CASTPGGTYGYTF.

This chain uses TRBV6-2 or TRBV6-3 with TRBJ1-4; possibly TRBD1 for D (5 bases). The V gene's germline CDR1 is MNHEY and CDR2 SVGEGT. V was cut by 2 bases and J by 0 bases, with 22 bases left in between. This CDR3 spans 20 amino acids. CDR3 in amino acids: CASSYGFRAPTLATNEKLFF. DNA of the CDR3: TGTGCCAGCAGTTACGGATTCAGGGCCCCTACTTTGGCAACTAATGAAAAACTGTTTTTT.

V is TRBV5-4 and J is TRBJ1-1, with D possibly being TRBD1 (5 bases). This CDR3 comprises 15 residues. Per germline, CDR1 SGHNT and CDR2 YYREEE (reference sequence). Trimming cost V 6 bases and J 0 bases, with 15 bases left between them. The CDR3 region has the DNA TGTGCCAGCACCCCCCGCGGGGCCTTGAACACTGAAGCTTTCTTT. Its protein product is CASTPRGALNTEAFF.

J is TRBJ1-1 and V is TRBV12-3 or TRBV12-4; D unclear. The CDR3 spans 13 residues. Trimming left V 1 base short and J 4 bases short, with 7 bases between. The DNA for the CDR3 is TGTGCCAGCAGTTTAGATGAGGGCACTGAAGCTTTCTTT. Encoded protein: CASSLDEGTEAFF.

As regards this clone: The junction and the germline gene differ at one end; a read error may be behind it. The chain employs TRBV19 and TRBJ2-7; D not certain. The CDR3 has 14 residues. Germline CDR1 LNHDA, CDR2 SQIVND (reference sequence). The CDR3 reads CASSATATSSEQYF. The CDR3 DNA follows: TGTGCCAGTAGTGCCACAGCAACCTCCTCCGAGCAGTACTTC.

The chain combines TRBV5-1 with TRBJ2-2; 10 bases align to TRBD1. Germline trimming cut 0 bases from V and 5 bases from J; bases unmatched to any gene: 4. The germline V gene encodes CDR1 SGHRS and CDR2 YFSETQ. CDR3 size: 16 residues. The CDR3 protein is CASSLGDRGTTGELFF. CDR3 DNA sequence: TGCGCCAGCAGCTTGGGGGACAGGGGTACAACCGGGGAGCTGTTTTTT.

Only one count was recorded for this clone. The chain carries TRBV19 and TRBJ1-5; the D gene is possibly TRBD1 (6 bases). The germline gives CDR1 LNHDA, CDR2 SQIVND (reference sequence). Trimming cost V 3 bases and J 5 bases, with 14 bases left between them. The CDR3 has 15 residues. The CDR3 sequence is CASSIWGPVDQPQHF. The CDR3 region has the DNA TGTGCCAGTAGTATTTGGGGGCCTGTGGATCAGCCCCAGCATTTT.

This chain links TRBV4-1 with TRBJ2-2; D might be TRBD1 (6 bases). Trimming left V 0 bases short and J 0 bases short, with 11 bases between. CDR1 MGHRA and CDR2 YSYEKL come from the germline V gene. This CDR3 contains 17 residues. The DNA of the CDR3 is TGCGCCAGCAGCCAAGAGGGCCAGGGGTCGAACACCGGGGAGCTGTTTTTT. Residues: CASSQEGQGSNTGELFF.

The rearrangement links TRBV2 to TRBJ2-7, with 14 bases that match TRBD2. Looked up from germline, CDR1 is SNHLY and CDR2 is FYNNEI. V dropped 4 bases and J dropped 2; count of bases not matched to a gene: 1. The CDR3 consists of 15 residues. The DNA for the CDR3 is TGTGCCAGCAGTGGGGGACTAGCGGGAGCCTACGAGCAGTACTTC. Amino acid sequence: CASSGGLAGAYEQYF.

The chain combines TRBV18 with TRBJ2-3, with 9 bases matching TRBD1. With V trimmed by 7 bases and J by 8 bases, 10 bases remained unmatched. This CDR3 region has 14 residues. The germline V gene has CDR1 KGHSH and CDR2 LQKENI. The CDR3 loop reads CASLEDRGRSTQYF. The DNA for the CDR3 is TGTGCCAGCTTAGAAGACAGGGGGAGAAGTACGCAGTATTTT.

CDR3 protein: CAWSAIQGDQPQHF. CDR3 in DNA: TGTGCCTGGAGTGCAATCCAGGGGGATCAGCCCCAGCATTTT. This rearrangement joins TRBV30 to TRBJ1-5; 7 nucleotides line up with TRBD1. Per germline, CDR1 GTSNPN and CDR2 SVGIG (reference sequence). This CDR3 region has 14 residues. V shed 1 base, J shed 5 bases, and the junction held 5 bases outside the gene matches. Full variable domain (outside the CDR3, taken from reference TRBV30 and TRBJ1-5): SQTIHQWPATLVQPVGSPLSLECTVEGTSNPNLYWYRQAAGRGLQLLFYSVGIGQISSEVPQNLSASRPQDRQFILSSKKLLLSDSGFYLCAWSAIQGDQPQHFGDGTRLSIL.